This is a list of T cell receptor beta chains from one sample in a study of blood T cell repertoires in COVID-19. Generated by immunoSEQ multiplex PCR, the TCRdb table keeps only in-frame clones and is missing some. The sample has 70,000 to 95,000 clones; almost 90% are singletons. Sequenced material: peripheral blood. These receptors all come from a woman over 75 with acute or convalescent COVID-19. CDR3s include the opening cysteine and the closing phenylalanine or tryptophan. Each record gives: clone size, V gene, D gene, J gene, CDR3 DNA, CDR3 protein. A D gene is named only where the DNA matches it firmly. Not every row has a clone size; where given, it reads once, few, many or a size class.

>-|TRBV7-9|TRBD2|TRBJ2-1
TGTGCCAGCAGCTTAGGGCTAGCGGGGGCCCACGGTTGGGGCAATGAGCAGTTCTTC
CASSLGLAGAHGWGNEQFF
>-|TRBV5-1|TRBD1|TRBJ2-7
TGCGCCAGCAGCTTGCAATCAGGGGGCTCCTACGAGCAGTACTTC
CASSLQSGGSYEQYF
>-|TRBV7-6|-|TRBJ1-1
TGTGCCAGCAGCTTATTCCCCGGACAGTTGAACACTGAAGCTTTCTTT
CASSLFPGQLNTEAFF
>-|TRBV10-3|-|TRBJ1-5
TGTGCCATCAGTGAGTCCAGGGGCGAAAATCAGCCCCAGCATTTT
CAISESRGENQPQHF
>-|TRBV7-9|-|TRBJ2-1
TGTGCCAGCAGCTCCGGACTAACGGAGCAGTTCTTC
CASSSGLTEQFF
>-|TRBV7-9|TRBD1|TRBJ2-7
TGTGCCAGCAGCGCCGGGACAGGGGCCCTGAGCTCCTACGAGCAGTACTTC
CASSAGTGALSSYEQYF
>few|TRBV2|-|TRBJ2-3
TGTGCCAGCAGCGAGAGACGGCTAGCGCCAGAGGGAACAGATACGCAGTATTTT
CASSERRLAPEGTDTQYF
>-|TRBV7-9|TRBD1|TRBJ1-1
TGTGCCAGCAGCCCAGACCGGACAGGGACGAGCACTGAAGCTTTCTTT
CASSPDRTGTSTEAFF
>-|TRBV25-1|TRBD1|TRBJ2-3
TGTGCCAGCAGTAATACAGGGGGCCCAGATACGCAGTATTTT
CASSNTGGPDTQYF
>once|TRBV2|TRBD1|TRBJ2-7
TGTGCCAGCGCTCTCGACAGGGGGGACAACGAGCAGTACTTC
CASALDRGDNEQYF
>-|TRBV9|-|TRBJ2-7
TGTGCCAGCAGCGTAGCTGGCATTTCCTACGAGCAGTACTTC
CASSVAGISYEQYF
>-|TRBV4-3|TRBD1|TRBJ1-2
TGCGCCAGCAGCCGACAGGGTAACTATGGCTACACCTTC
CASSRQGNYGYTF
>-|TRBV6-5|-|TRBJ1-6
TGTGCCAGCAGTTTGCGGGGTGTGAATTCACCCCTCCACTTT
CASSLRGVNSPLHF
>once|TRBV19|-|TRBJ2-5
TGTGCCAGTAGTATCCCGGAAGAGACCCAGTACTTC
CASSIPEETQYF
>-|TRBV3-1/TRBV3-2|-|TRBJ2-7
TGTGCCAGCAGCCAAGATCCGTACGAGCAGTACTTC
CASSQDPYEQYF
>-|TRBV5-8|TRBD1|TRBJ2-2
TGTGCCAGCAGCCCGACAGGGGGCACCGGGGAGCTGTTTTTT
CASSPTGGTGELFF
>-|TRBV19|TRBD1|TRBJ1-4
TGTGCCAGTACTCCTGACAGGGGGCCTGGGGGAGAAAAACTGTTTTTT
CASTPDRGPGGEKLFF
>-|TRBV5-1|-|TRBJ2-1
TGCGCCAGCAGCTTGCTAGAGGGCTACAGTGAGCAGTTCTTC
CASSLLEGYSEQFF
>few|TRBV5-5|-|TRBJ2-1
TGTGCCAGCAGCTCCCAGCGGGCCTCCTACAATGAGCAGTTCTTC
CASSSQRASYNEQFF
>-|TRBV11-3|TRBD1|TRBJ2-7
TGTGCCAGCAGTCGACAGGGTTCCCTGGGCGAGCAGTACTTC
CASSRQGSLGEQYF
>-|TRBV19|TRBD1|TRBJ1-1
TGTGCCAGTAGTGAACAGGGGGGTACTGAAGCTTTCTTT
CASSEQGGTEAFF
>-|TRBV29-1|-|TRBJ1-2
TGCAGCGTTGCTACCCCTAGAGGGAAGGGCTACACCTTC
CSVATPRGKGYTF
>few|TRBV27|-|TRBJ1-2
TGTGCCAGCAGTTTAAAGGTCCGGGATGGCTACACCTTC
CASSLKVRDGYTF
>-|TRBV29-1|TRBD2|TRBJ2-1
TGCAGCTCCATGGGACTAGCGGGCCCTAATGAGCAGTTCTTC
CSSMGLAGPNEQFF
>-|TRBV6-2/TRBV6-3|-|TRBJ2-5
TGTGCCAGCAGCTCTCCCCTGGAGGGCCATTCCCGGGCCCAGTACTTC
CASSSPLEGHSRAQYF
>-|TRBV6-2/TRBV6-3|TRBD2|TRBJ2-3
TGTGCCAGCAGTTACCCCCTCCGACTAGCGGGAGACTCACCTAGCACAGATACGCAGTATTTT
CASSYPLRLAGDSPSTDTQYF
>-|TRBV11-2|TRBD1|TRBJ1-2
TGTGCCAGCAGACGACCGGGACAGCCAACTAGTGATGGCTACACCTTC
CASRRPGQPTSDGYTF
>-|TRBV19|-|TRBJ2-3
TGTGCCAGTAGGACGGGGGGCCCTCGCACAGATACGCAGTATTTT
CASRTGGPRTDTQYF
>-|TRBV12-3/TRBV12-4|-|TRBJ2-1
TGTGCCAGCAGTTTAGACTCCCATGAGCAGTTCTTC
CASSLDSHEQFF
>-|TRBV18|TRBD1|TRBJ1-1
TGTGCCAGCTCACCAGGACAGGGATCCGCTTTCTTT
CASSPGQGSAFF
>-|TRBV2|TRBD1|TRBJ1-1
TGTGCCAGCAGCTTAACAGGGGGAGGGTGGACTGAAGCTTTCTTT
CASSLTGGGWTEAFF
>-|TRBV11-2|-|TRBJ1-1
TGTGCCAGCAGCTTAGCGGGGGACACTGAAGCTTTCTTT
CASSLAGDTEAFF
>once|TRBV19|-|TRBJ1-5
TGTGCCAGTAGTATATACAGAGGGGGTAACCAGCCCCAGCATTTT
CASSIYRGGNQPQHF
>-|TRBV18|TRBD1|TRBJ2-5
TGTGCCAGCTCATGGGACAGCCGGGCCCTAGAGACCCAGTACTTC
CASSWDSRALETQYF
>-|TRBV6-5|-|TRBJ2-1
TGTGCCAGCGGGGGCGGGAGTGTCTACAATGAGCAGTTCTTC
CASGGGSVYNEQFF
>-|TRBV6-5|TRBD1|TRBJ2-1
TGTGCCAGCAGACCCGGGACAGGGTCGTATGAGCAGTTCTTC
CASRPGTGSYEQFF
>-|TRBV10-3|TRBD2|TRBJ2-2
TGTGCCATCAGTGGGGGACTAGCGGGGGCTACGAACACCGGGGAGCTGTTTTTT
CAISGGLAGATNTGELFF
>-|TRBV9|-|TRBJ1-5
TGTGCCAGCAGCCGGGGGGGCAATCAGCCCCAGCATTTT
CASSRGGNQPQHF
>-|TRBV19|TRBD1|TRBJ2-2
TGTGCCAGTAGTCCGCCCGGGACAGGGGTGGTTGCCGGGGAGCTGTTTTTT
CASSPPGTGVVAGELFF
>-|TRBV18|TRBD1|TRBJ2-7
TGTGCCAGCTCACCAAATGGACAGGGCGGAGTCTACGAGCAGTACTTC
CASSPNGQGGVYEQYF
>-|TRBV11-2|-|TRBJ2-2
TGTGCCAGCAGCTTAGGGACAGTCTACACCGGGGAGCTGTTTTTT
CASSLGTVYTGELFF
>-|TRBV7-3|TRBD1|TRBJ2-3
TGTGCCAGCAGCCGGACAGGGGAGGGTACGCAGTATTTT
CASSRTGEGTQYF
>-|TRBV6-2/TRBV6-3|-|TRBJ2-7
TGTGCCAGCAGCCCGGTGGAGCTTTCGCCTTCCTACGAGCAGTACTTC
CASSPVELSPSYEQYF
>-|TRBV7-2|TRBD2|TRBJ2-3
TGTGCCAGCAGCTCAGGAGCGGGGTACACAGATACGCAGTATTTT
CASSSGAGYTDTQYF
>-|TRBV2|TRBD1|TRBJ1-5
TGTGCCAGCAGTGAAGGGACAGGACAAAATCAGCCCCAGCATTTT
CASSEGTGQNQPQHF
>-|TRBV3-1/TRBV3-2|TRBD2|TRBJ2-3
TGTGCCAGCAGCCAACCTAGCGGGAGAGAAGATACGCAGTATTTT
CASSQPSGREDTQYF
>-|TRBV4-2|-|TRBJ2-7
TGTGCCAGCAGCCAAGTCGGGGGAGCGAACTACGAGCAGTACTTC
CASSQVGGANYEQYF
>-|TRBV3-1/TRBV3-2|-|TRBJ2-7
TGTGCCAGCAGCCAACAATTGAGCTCCTACGAGCAGTACTTC
CASSQQLSSYEQYF
>-|TRBV7-2|-|TRBJ2-7
TGTGCCAGCAGCCTGCAGGGGATCTCCTACGAGCAGTACTTC
CASSLQGISYEQYF
>once|TRBV19|-|TRBJ2-2
TGTGCCAGTAAGGGGGTAAACACCGGGGAGCTGTTTTTT
CASKGVNTGELFF
>-|TRBV6-6|TRBD2|TRBJ2-5
TGTGCCAGCATCCGGGCCCGGGAGGGAGAGACCCAGTACTTC
CASIRAREGETQYF
>few|TRBV3-1/TRBV3-2|-|TRBJ2-7
TGTGCCAGCAGCGGGACTCCCGTTAGTCGCTACGAGCAGTACTTC
CASSGTPVSRYEQYF
>-|TRBV5-1|-|TRBJ2-7
TGCGCCAGCAGCTACTCCGACAGGTACGAGCAGTACTTC
CASSYSDRYEQYF
>-|TRBV10-1|TRBD2|TRBJ2-1
TGCGCCAGCAGTGAGTCAGGGAGGGCCCCCCACAATGAGCAGTTCTTC
CASSESGRAPHNEQFF
>-|TRBV3-1/TRBV3-2|-|TRBJ1-2
TGTGCCAGCAGCCAACGTTCAGGTGGCTACACCTTC
CASSQRSGGYTF